This T cell receptor beta chain was recorded in a study of CD8 T cells in Susac syndrome. The ends were cut back, 4 bases at V and 3 bases at J, with 12 bases in the middle. The germline V gene encodes CDR1 GTSNPN and CDR2 SVGIG (reference sequence). This CDR3 is 13 amino acids long. RNA, at roughly 0.45 to 1 ug, was reverse transcribed with random hexamers. TCRdb independently ran MiXCR on the immunoSEQ multiplex PCR reads; one entry per CDR3 protein. The table lists about 180,000 distinct CDR3 sequences, just under 95% of them singletons. The sequence derives from a human donor with Susac syndrome. This chain connects TRBV30 to TRBJ1-2; D gene ambiguous. Sequenced material: CD4+ T cells from PBMCs. CDR3 bases: TGTGCCTGGAATCCCCCGGGGTACTATGGCTACACCTTC. This sequence encodes CAWNPPGYYGYTF.